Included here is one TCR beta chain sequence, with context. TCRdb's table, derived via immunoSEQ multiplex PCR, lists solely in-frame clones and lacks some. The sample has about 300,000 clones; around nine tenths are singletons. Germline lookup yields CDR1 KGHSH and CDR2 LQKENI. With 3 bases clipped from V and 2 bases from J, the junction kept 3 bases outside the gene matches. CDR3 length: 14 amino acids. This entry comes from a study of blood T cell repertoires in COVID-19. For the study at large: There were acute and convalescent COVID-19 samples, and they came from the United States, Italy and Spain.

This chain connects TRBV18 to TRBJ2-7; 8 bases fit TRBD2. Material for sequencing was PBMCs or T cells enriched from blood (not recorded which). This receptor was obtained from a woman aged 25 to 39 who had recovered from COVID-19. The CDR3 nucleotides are TGTGCCAGCTCACCTACGGGACTAGCCTACGAGCAGTACTTC. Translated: CASSPTGLAYEQYF.